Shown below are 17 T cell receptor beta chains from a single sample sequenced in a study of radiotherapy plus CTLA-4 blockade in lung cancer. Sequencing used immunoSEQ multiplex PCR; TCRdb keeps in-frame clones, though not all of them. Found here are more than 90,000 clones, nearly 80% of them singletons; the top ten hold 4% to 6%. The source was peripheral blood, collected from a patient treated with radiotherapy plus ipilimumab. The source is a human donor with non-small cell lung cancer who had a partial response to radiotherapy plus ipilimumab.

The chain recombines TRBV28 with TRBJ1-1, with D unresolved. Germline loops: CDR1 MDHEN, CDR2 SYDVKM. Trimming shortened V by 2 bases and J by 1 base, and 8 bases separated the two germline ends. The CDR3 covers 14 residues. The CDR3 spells CASSLQPGNTEAFF. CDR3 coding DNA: TGTGCCAGCAGTTTACAGCCAGGGAACACTGAAGCTTTCTTT.

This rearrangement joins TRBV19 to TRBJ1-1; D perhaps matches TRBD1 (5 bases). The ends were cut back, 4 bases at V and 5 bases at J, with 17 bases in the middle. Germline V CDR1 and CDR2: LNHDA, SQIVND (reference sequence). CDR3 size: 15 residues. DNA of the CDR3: TGTGCCAGTAGTACAAGCAGGGCCAGGATGACTGAAGCTTTCTTT. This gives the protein CASSTSRARMTEAFF.

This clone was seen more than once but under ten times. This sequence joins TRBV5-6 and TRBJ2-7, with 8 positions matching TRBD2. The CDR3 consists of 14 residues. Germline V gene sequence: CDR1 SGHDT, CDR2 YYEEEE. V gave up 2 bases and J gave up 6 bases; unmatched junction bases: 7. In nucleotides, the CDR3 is TGTGCCAGCAGCTTCGGGACTAGAGGGAGCGAGCAGTACTTC. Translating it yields CASSFGTRGSEQYF.

DNA of the CDR3: TGTGCCAGCAGCTTCCACGGGACCGGGGGGACTGAAGCTTTCTTT. Protein: CASSFHGTGGTEAFF. The J gene is TRBJ1-1, the V gene TRBV11-2, with a tentative D call TRBD1 (5 bases). The length of the CDR3 is 15 residues. V was pared by 3 bases and J by 5 bases, with 16 bases between. Germline-derived CDR1 and CDR2 are SGHAT and FQNNGV.

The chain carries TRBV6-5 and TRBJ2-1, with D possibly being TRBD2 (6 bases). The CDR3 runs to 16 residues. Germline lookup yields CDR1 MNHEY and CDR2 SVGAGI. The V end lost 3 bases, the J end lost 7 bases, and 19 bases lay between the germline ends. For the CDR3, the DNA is TGTGCCAGCAGTTATCGCGGCGGGACTGGTTTAAATGAGCAGTTCTTC. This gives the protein CASSYRGGTGLNEQFF.

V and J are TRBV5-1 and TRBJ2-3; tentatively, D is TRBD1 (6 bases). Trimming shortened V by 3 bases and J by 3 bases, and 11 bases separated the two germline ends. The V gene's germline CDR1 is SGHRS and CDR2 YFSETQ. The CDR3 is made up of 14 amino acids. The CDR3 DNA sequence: TGCGCCAGCAGCTACCGGACAGAGACAGATACGCAGTATTTT. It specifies CASSYRTETDTQYF.

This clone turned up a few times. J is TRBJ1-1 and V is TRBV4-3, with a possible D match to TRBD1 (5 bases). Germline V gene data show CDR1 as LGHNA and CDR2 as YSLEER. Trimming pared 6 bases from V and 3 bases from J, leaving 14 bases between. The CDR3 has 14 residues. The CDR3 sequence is CASRGPLKDTEAFF. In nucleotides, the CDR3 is TGCGCCAGCAGGGGGCCCCTAAAGGACACTGAAGCTTTCTTT.

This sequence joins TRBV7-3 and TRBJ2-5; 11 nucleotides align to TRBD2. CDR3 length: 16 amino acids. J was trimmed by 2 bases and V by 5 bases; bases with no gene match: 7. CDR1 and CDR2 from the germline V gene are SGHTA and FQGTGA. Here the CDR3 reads CASSALAGVGQETQYF. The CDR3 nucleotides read TGTGCCAGCAGCGCACTAGCGGGAGTTGGACAAGAGACCCAGTACTTC.

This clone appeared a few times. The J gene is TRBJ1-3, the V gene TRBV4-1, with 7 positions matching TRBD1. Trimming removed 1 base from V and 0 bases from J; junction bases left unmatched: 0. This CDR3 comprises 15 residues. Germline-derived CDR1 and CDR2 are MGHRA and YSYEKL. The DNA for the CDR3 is TGCGCCAGCAGCCAAGGACAGGGCTCTGGAAACACCATATATTTT. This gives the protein CASSQGQGSGNTIYF.

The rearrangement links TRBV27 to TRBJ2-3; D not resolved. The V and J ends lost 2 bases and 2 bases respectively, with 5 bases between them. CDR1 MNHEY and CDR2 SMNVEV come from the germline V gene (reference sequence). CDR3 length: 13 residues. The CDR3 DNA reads TGTGCCAGCAGTTTAATAGCCACAGATACGCAGTATTTT. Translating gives CASSLIATDTQYF.

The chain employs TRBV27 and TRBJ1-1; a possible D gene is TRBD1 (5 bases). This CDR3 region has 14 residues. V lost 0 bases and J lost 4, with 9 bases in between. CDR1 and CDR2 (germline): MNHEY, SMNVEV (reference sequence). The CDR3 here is CASSLSREVTEAFF. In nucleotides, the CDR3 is TGTGCCAGCAGTTTATCCAGGGAGGTCACTGAAGCTTTCTTT.

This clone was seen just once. The CDR3 DNA is TGTGCCAGCAGCCCCCCTGTGACAATGAACAATGAGCAGTTCTTC. Its translation is CASSPPVTMNNEQFF. The chain recombines TRBV7-8 with TRBJ2-1; D gene ambiguous. The germline V and J ends were trimmed by 5 bases and 5 bases, with 16 bases remaining between them. CDR1 is SGHVS and CDR2 is FQNEAQ in the germline V gene. The CDR3 length is 15 residues.

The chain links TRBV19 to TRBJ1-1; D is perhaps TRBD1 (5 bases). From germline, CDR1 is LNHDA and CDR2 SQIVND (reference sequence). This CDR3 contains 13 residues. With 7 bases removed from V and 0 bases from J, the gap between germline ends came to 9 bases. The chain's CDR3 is CASMTVMNTEAFF. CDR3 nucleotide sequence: TGTGCCAGTATGACAGTTATGAACACTGAAGCTTTCTTT.

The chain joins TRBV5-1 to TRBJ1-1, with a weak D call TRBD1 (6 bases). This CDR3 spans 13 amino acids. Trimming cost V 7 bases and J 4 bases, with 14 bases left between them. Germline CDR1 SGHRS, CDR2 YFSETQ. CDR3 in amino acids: CASSYRASTEAFF. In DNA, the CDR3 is TGCGCCAGCTCCTACAGGGCTAGCACTGAAGCTTTCTTT. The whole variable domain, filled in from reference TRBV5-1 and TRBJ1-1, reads KAGVTQTPRYLIKTRGQQVTLSCSPISGHRSVSWYQQTPGQGLQFLFEYFSETQRNKGNFPGRFSGRQFSNSRSEMNVSTLELGDSALYLCASSYRASTEAFFGQGTRLTVV.

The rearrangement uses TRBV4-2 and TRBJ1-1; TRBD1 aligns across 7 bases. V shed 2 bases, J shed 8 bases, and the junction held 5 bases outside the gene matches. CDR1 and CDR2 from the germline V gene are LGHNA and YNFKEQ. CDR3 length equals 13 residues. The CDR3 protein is CASSQLGTDEAFF. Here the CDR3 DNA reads TGTGCCAGCAGCCAACTGGGGACAGACGAAGCTTTCTTT.

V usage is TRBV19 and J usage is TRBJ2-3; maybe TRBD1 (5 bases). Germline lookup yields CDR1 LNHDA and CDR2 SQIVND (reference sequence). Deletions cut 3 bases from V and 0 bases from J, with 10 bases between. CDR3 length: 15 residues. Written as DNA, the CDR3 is TGTGCCAGTAGTATCGAGACAGCCAGCACAGATACGCAGTATTTT. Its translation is CASSIETASTDTQYF.

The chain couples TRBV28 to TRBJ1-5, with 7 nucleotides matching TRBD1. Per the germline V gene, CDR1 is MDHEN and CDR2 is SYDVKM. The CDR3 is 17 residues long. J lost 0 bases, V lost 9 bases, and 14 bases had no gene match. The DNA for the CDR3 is TGTGCCAGTCCCCCCGGGGACAGTTTCTATAGCAATCAGCCCCAGCATTTT. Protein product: CASPPGDSFYSNQPQHF.